The 9 T cell receptor beta chains below come from one sample, sequenced in a study of kidney transplant recipient with SARS-CoV-2 infection. TCRdb used MiXCR to reprocess the reads, holding one entry per CDR3 protein. The sample has fewer than 250,000 distinct CDR3 sequences, 29% seen once. Sequences were derived from a blood sample, sampled at baseline and between days 110 and 120 from a kidney transplant recipient. The receptors come from a male patient aged 25-45 years who had COVID-19 and was a kidney transplant recipient. These T cells may partly come from the graft donor.

On this clonotype itself: This could be a read error, since a much larger clone is one nucleotide away. The chain links TRBV28 to TRBJ2-1; TRBD2 matches at 8 bases. The V gene's germline CDR1 is MDHEN and CDR2 SYDVKM. CDR3 length: 16 amino acids. The CDR3 loop reads CASTEGGGGTYNDQFF. The CDR3 nucleotides are TGTGCCAGCACCGAGGGGGGCGGGGGGACCTACAATGATCAGTTCTTC.

This clonotype was recorded at least ten times. The CDR3 bases are TGCAGTGACAGACCAGGGGCGAACACTGAAGCTTTCTTT. It codes for CSDRPGANTEAFF. The gene calls are TRBV20-1 and TRBJ1-1; a possible D gene is TRBD1 (6 bases). The CDR3 totals 13 residues. Germline-derived CDR1 and CDR2 are DFQATT and SNEGSKA (reference sequence). V lost 7 bases to trimming and J lost 1 base, with 13 bases between them.

This clonotype was detected many times. The rearrangement links TRBV6-5 to TRBJ2-5; D is uncertain. V dropped 0 bases and J dropped 5 bases, with 10 bases sitting between them. The CDR3 consists of 14 residues. The germline CDR1 and CDR2 sequences are MNHEY and SVGAGI. CDR3 residues: CASSYSRAQETQYF. DNA of the CDR3: TGTGCCAGCAGTTACTCCAGAGCCCAGGAGACCCAGTACTTC.

As for this clonotype: With a much larger clone just one base away, this may be a read error. The chain joins TRBV5-6 to TRBJ1-2; D gene uncertain. The CDR3 has 16 amino acids. V gave up 7 bases and J gave up 4 bases, with 23 bases separating them. Germline CDR1 reads SGHDT; CDR2 reads YYEEEE. The CDR3: CASRLVNSRRTYGYTF. The CDR3 DNA sequence: TGTGCCAGCCGACTTGTCAATAGTCGAAGGACCTATGGCTACACCTTC.

This clonotype has a count of ten or more. The CDR3 region is CSAHTMLFRKTYGYTF. DNA for the CDR3: TGCAGTGCTCACACAATGCTGTTTCGAAAGACCTATGGCTACACCTTC. V gene TRBV20-1 combines with J gene TRBJ1-2; the D is unclear. Germline-derived CDR1 and CDR2 are DFQATT and SNEGSKA (reference sequence). This CDR3 has 16 amino acids. The germline V and J ends were trimmed by 5 bases and 4 bases, with 23 bases remaining between them.

This clonotype has ten or more counts. The V call is TRBV20-1, the J call TRBJ1-3; D is uncertain. CDR3 length equals 12 residues. Trimming removed 3 bases from V and 2 bases from J, with 5 bases in between. Per the germline V gene, CDR1 is DFQATT and CDR2 is SNEGSKA (reference sequence). In DNA, the CDR3 is TGCAGTGCTAGGGGCACTGGAAACACCATATATTTT. Protein: CSARGTGNTIYF.

In its sample, this clonotype was seen a few times. The rearrangement joins TRBV5-6 to TRBJ1-2, with no clear D. The CDR3 has 16 amino acids. Germline assignment: CDR1 SGHDT and CDR2 YYEEEE. V was pared by 7 bases and J by 4 bases, with 23 bases between. The CDR3 protein is CASHACNSRKTYGYTF. DNA of the CDR3: TGTGCCAGCCATGCGTGCAATAGTCGAAAGACCTATGGCTACACCTTC.

Of note for this clonotype: One end of the junction varies from germline; a read error may be responsible. The gene calls are TRBV6-1 and TRBJ1-2; D remains ambiguous. The CDR3 loop spans 17 amino acids. Germline CDR1 and CDR2: MNHNS and SASEGT. CDR3 in DNA: TGTGCCAGCAGTGAGCAGCAAGGTGGGAGAAAGACCTGTGGCTACGCCTTC. It specifies CASSEQQGGRKTCGYAF.

This clonotype was counted at least ten times. The chain links TRBV7-8 to TRBJ1-2; unclear D gene. Per germline, CDR1 SGHVS and CDR2 FQNEAQ. V was trimmed by 8 bases and J by 5 bases, leaving 9 bases between them. The CDR3 covers 11 residues. The CDR3 DNA follows: TGTGCCAGCGGAAATGATTATGGCTACACCTTC. Translated: CASGNDYGYTF.